The T cell receptor beta chain under discussion was sequenced for a study of blood T cell repertoires in COVID-19. V lost 3 bases, J lost 7 bases, and 19 bases lay in between. CDR1 is SGHTA and CDR2 is FQGTGA in the germline V gene. This CDR3 contains 15 residues. Participant age was about 18 to 100 years, and participants resided in roughly 24 US areas. Which cohort a participant joined came from the clinical history participants gave. The method was immunoSEQ multiplex PCR; TCRdb's version includes in-frame clones alone and lacks a portion of them. The table shows 290,000 or so clones, with 90% occurring only once.

This receptor was identified in a woman under 30 with acute COVID-19. The sample comprised PBMCs or T cells enriched from blood (not recorded which). V gene TRBV7-3 combines with J gene TRBJ2-7, with a tentative D call TRBD1 (7 bases). CDR3 loop: CASSFLRGLREEQYF. The CDR3 nucleotides are TGTGCCAGCAGCTTCCTAAGGGGGCTGCGGGAAGAGCAGTACTTC.